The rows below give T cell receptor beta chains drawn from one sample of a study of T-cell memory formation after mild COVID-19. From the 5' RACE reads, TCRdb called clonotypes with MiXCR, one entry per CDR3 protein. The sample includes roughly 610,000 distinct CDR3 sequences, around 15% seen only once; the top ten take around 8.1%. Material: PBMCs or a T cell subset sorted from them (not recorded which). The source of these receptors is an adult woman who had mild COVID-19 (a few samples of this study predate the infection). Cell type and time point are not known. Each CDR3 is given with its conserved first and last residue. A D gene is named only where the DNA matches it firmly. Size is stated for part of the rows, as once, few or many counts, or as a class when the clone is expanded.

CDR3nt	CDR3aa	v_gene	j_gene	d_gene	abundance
TGTGCCAGCAGCTCCGTGGGAGGGGTTGGAAACACCATATATTTT	CASSSVGGVGNTIYF	TRBV5-5	TRBJ1-3	.	.
TGCAGTGCTAGAGCTAGGGACGCGAACACCGGGGAGCTGTTTTTT	CSARARDANTGELFF	TRBV20-1	TRBJ2-2	.	.
TGTGCCAGCAGCTTACACCAGGGATTGAATCAGCCCCAGCATTTT	CASSLHQGLNQPQHF	TRBV7-2	TRBJ1-5	.	.
TGTGCCAGCAGCCAAGTGGATGGTTCGGCAGATACGCAGTATTTT	CASSQVDGSADTQYF	TRBV4-2	TRBJ2-3	.	few
TGCGCCAGCAGCTTGGGACCTCAAGACACCGGGGAGCTGTTTTTT	CASSLGPQDTGELFF	TRBV5-1	TRBJ2-2	.	few
TGTGCCAGCAGTTTATTGGGGGATTCGAACACTGAAGCTTTCTTT	CASSLLGDSNTEAFF	TRBV27	TRBJ1-1	.	.
TGTGCCAGCAGCTTAGTGGCGGATAGCACAGATACGCAGTATTTT	CASSLVADSTDTQYF	TRBV7-9	TRBJ2-3	.	few
TGTGCCAGCAGTTCGAGCAGCGGGGGGCTTGATACGCAGTATTTT	CASSSSSGGLDTQYF	TRBV6-6	TRBJ2-3	TRBD2	.
TGTGCCAGCAGTTACGGGGGCAGCCAACTCAATCAGCCCCAGCATTTT	CASSYGGSQLNQPQHF	TRBV6-6	TRBJ1-5	.	.
TGCAGAGGGACTGACGGCTACGAGCAGTACTTC	CRGTDGYEQYF	TRBV20-1	TRBJ2-7	.	.
TGCGCCAGCAGCTTCTTACAGGGGAATGGGGAGACCCAGTACTTC	CASSFLQGNGETQYF	TRBV5-1	TRBJ2-5	TRBD1	few
TGCAGTGCTAGTCTACGGAGGGGCACTGAAGCTTTCTTT	CSASLRRGTEAFF	TRBV20-1	TRBJ1-1	.	few
TGCGCCAGCAGCCAGAAGGGGTCAGGGCCAGATACGCAGTATTTT	CASSQKGSGPDTQYF	TRBV4-1	TRBJ2-3	.	.
TGCGCCAGCAGCTCCACCCCGAGTAATCAGCCCCAGCATTTT	CASSSTPSNQPQHF	TRBV5-1	TRBJ1-5	.	few
TGTGCCAGCAGCACAGGGTCCAATGAGCAGTTCTTC	CASSTGSNEQFF	TRBV3-1	TRBJ2-1	.	.
TGTGCCAGCAGCTTCGGACGAGCCCCAGATACGCAGTATTTT	CASSFGRAPDTQYF	TRBV7-8	TRBJ2-3	.	.
TGTGCCAGCAGCTTAGACCGACTAGCGGGGTCGCATACTTCCTCAGATACGCAGTATTTT	CASSLDRLAGSHTSSDTQYF	TRBV11-2	TRBJ2-3	TRBD2	.
TGTGCCAGCAGCACGGGGTCTACACATGGCTACACCTTC	CASSTGSTHGYTF	TRBV5-6	TRBJ1-2	.	few
TGTGCCAGCAGCCTAGAGGCAGGGTACAGGATGGTAGGCGAGCAGTACTTC	CASSLEAGYRMVGEQYF	TRBV7-6	TRBJ2-7	.	few
TGTGCCAGCAGTCAGGACAGGGTAGGCTACAATGAGCAGTTCTTC	CASSQDRVGYNEQFF	TRBV6-6	TRBJ2-1	TRBD1	.
TGTGCCATCAGTGCCGGACAGGGCGAAGGCCAGCCCCAGCATTTT	CAISAGQGEGQPQHF	TRBV10-3	TRBJ1-5	TRBD1	few
TGCAGTGCTAGGACTAGACAGGGGGCTGTCACCGGGGAGCTGTTTTTT	CSARTRQGAVTGELFF	TRBV20-1	TRBJ2-2	TRBD1	few
TGTGCCAGCACACCCGGGGGGTCTGAAGCTTTCTTT	CASTPGGSEAFF	TRBV6-5	TRBJ1-1	.	.
TGTGCCAGCAGCCCTAACGGGGGGAATTCACCCCTCCACTTT	CASSPNGGNSPLHF	TRBV27	TRBJ1-6	.	few
TGCAGCGGGGGGACTAGCGTCAATGAGCAGTTCTTC	CSGGTSVNEQFF	TRBV29-1	TRBJ2-1	TRBD2	few
TGTGCCACCAGCTCCAGACTAGCGGGCGCCTACGAGCAGTACTTC	CATSSRLAGAYEQYF	TRBV15	TRBJ2-7	TRBD2	.
TGTGCCTGGAGTGTACGTACGGGTGAAGCTTTCTTT	CAWSVRTGEAFF	TRBV30	TRBJ1-1	.	.
TGTGCCAGCAGTAGGACTAGCGGGATCTCCTACGAGCAGTACTTC	CASSRTSGISYEQYF	TRBV6-2/TRBV6-3	TRBJ2-7	TRBD2	few
TGTGCCAGCTCCCCTGGGCCTCACGATCAGCCCCAGCATTTT	CASSPGPHDQPQHF	TRBV7-9	TRBJ1-5	.	few
TGCGCCAGCACCAGGGGGACTAGCGACAATGAGCAGTTCTTC	CASTRGTSDNEQFF	TRBV5-1	TRBJ2-1	TRBD2	.
TGTGCCAGCAGCGAGACTAGCGGGCTTAATGAGCAGTTCTTC	CASSETSGLNEQFF	TRBV9	TRBJ2-1	TRBD2	.
TGCAGTGCTAGTTCAGCCTCCAGTGCCGAGGCTTTCTTT	CSASSASSAEAFF	TRBV20-1	TRBJ1-1	.	.
TGTGCCAGCAGCGAACCGGGACGGGCGGATTACACCGGGGAGCTGTTTTTT	CASSEPGRADYTGELFF	TRBV4-2	TRBJ2-2	.	.
TGTGCCAGCTCACCCTTCACTAGCGGCTCCTACGAGCAGTACTTC	CASSPFTSGSYEQYF	TRBV18	TRBJ2-7	TRBD2	few
TGTGCCAGCAGCTTAACAGGGTTGGCAGATACGCAGTATTTT	CASSLTGLADTQYF	TRBV5-6	TRBJ2-3	.	few
TGCGCCAGCAGCTTGGGCATCCCAGATACGCAGTATTTT	CASSLGIPDTQYF	TRBV5-1	TRBJ2-3	.	.
TGCGCCAGCAGCCAAGAGGGAGACTTAAGCAATCAGCCCCAGCATTTT	CASSQEGDLSNQPQHF	TRBV4-1	TRBJ1-5	.	once
TGCAGTGCTGGAGGACTAGCGGAAGAGAAGACCCAGTACTTC	CSAGGLAEEKTQYF	TRBV20-1	TRBJ2-5	TRBD2	.
TGCAGTGCTAGAGCCCTAGATAGCTCTGGAAACACCATATATTTT	CSARALDSSGNTIYF	TRBV20-1	TRBJ1-3	.	few
TGTGCCACCAGTGATATAGGGGACAGGGGGGCCACAGATACGCAGTATTTT	CATSDIGDRGATDTQYF	TRBV24-1	TRBJ2-3	TRBD1	few
TGTGCCACCAGCAGAGTGAACACTGAAGCTTTCTTT	CATSRVNTEAFF	TRBV15	TRBJ1-1	.	.
TGCGCCAGCAGCGAGGGACTAGCGGGGGGGAGCGAACAGTTCTTC	CASSEGLAGGSEQFF	TRBV5-1	TRBJ2-1	TRBD2	few
TGCAGTGCTAGAGATCCCCTGCCGGGAGGACGAAACTATGGCTACACCTTC	CSARDPLPGGRNYGYTF	TRBV20-1	TRBJ1-2	.	.
TGTGCCTGGAGTGCGGGCAGGGGCATCACAGATACGCAGTATTTT	CAWSAGRGITDTQYF	TRBV30	TRBJ2-3	.	.
TGTGCCAGCAGTTTGATTCGCATGAACACTGAAGCTTTCTTT	CASSLIRMNTEAFF	TRBV12-3/TRBV12-4	TRBJ1-1	.	.
TGTGCCAGCAGCCCGCAGGGACGGACGAACTATGGCTACACCTTC	CASSPQGRTNYGYTF	TRBV7-9	TRBJ1-2	.	few